Following are 7 T cell receptor beta chains from one sample sequenced in a study of human T cells and chemical hapten exposure. The sample's time point: pre-sensitization, week 0. Specified treatment: therapeutic diphenylcyclopropenone sensitization with weekly scalp DPC. TCRdb reanalysed the RACE reads using MiXCR and keeps one entry per CDR3 protein. The sample has 380,000 or so distinct CDR3 sequences, about 5% seen once; the top ten hold more than 8%. This specimen was whole blood, taken in connection with sensitization to the hapten diphenylcyclopropenone (DPC). These receptors all stem from a woman younger than 35 with alopecia areata. Some clones in this sample may be carry-over from other donors' samples.

This clonotype showed up many times. The chain links TRBV5-6 to TRBJ1-1; D not resolved. CDR3 size: 17 residues. Germline assignment: CDR1 SGHDT and CDR2 YYEEEE. Trimming removed 2 bases from V and 1 base from J, with 18 bases in between. CDR3 region: CASSFYSVGPRNTEAFF. The CDR3 nucleotides read TGTGCCAGCAGCTTCTATTCGGTCGGGCCGAGGAACACTGAAGCTTTCTTT.

V gene TRBV12-3 or TRBV12-4 combines with J gene TRBJ2-7; D is tentatively TRBD1 or TRBD2 (5 bases each). This CDR3 region has 14 residues. The V gene lost 5 bases and the J gene lost 3 bases, with 14 bases spanning the gap. CDR3 coding DNA: TGTGCCAGCAGTGCTCAATGGGACCGCTACGAGCAGTACTTC. This sequence encodes CASSAQWDRYEQYF.

The V call is TRBV6-5, the J call TRBJ1-6; unclear D gene. Germline-derived CDR1 and CDR2 are MNHEY and SVGAGI. The CDR3 is 13 residues long. V dropped 8 bases and J dropped 5 bases, with 10 bases sitting between them. The CDR3 DNA is TGTGCCAGCGGAAGGGCGGATAATTCACCCCTCCACTTT. This gives the protein CASGRADNSPLHF.

The genes are TRBV10-3 and TRBJ1-6; no clear D. Trimming pared 3 bases from V and 7 bases from J, leaving 7 bases between. In germline, CDR1 is ENHRY, CDR2 SYGVKD. This CDR3 has 13 amino acids. The CDR3 region has the DNA TGTGCCATCAGTGACGGTCTCAATTCACCCCTCCACTTT. Its protein product is CAISDGLNSPLHF.

This sequence joins TRBV6-1 and TRBJ1-6; possibly TRBD1 for D (5 bases). The V gene lost 2 bases and the J gene lost 7 bases, with 12 bases spanning the gap. The germline CDR1 and CDR2 sequences are MNHNS and SASEGT. The CDR3 covers 15 residues. CDR3 in amino acids: CASSELYRINSPLHF. CDR3 in DNA: TGTGCCAGCAGTGAACTGTACAGGATCAATTCACCCCTCCACTTT.

This clonotype was detected ten times or more. The CDR3 loop is CASSTGTSYNEQFF. As DNA, the CDR3 is TGTGCCAGCAGTACCGGGACTAGCTACAATGAGCAGTTCTTC. This rearrangement joins TRBV6-2 or TRBV6-3 to TRBJ2-1, with 8 bases aligning to TRBD2. V shed 5 bases and J 3 bases; nucleotides not matched to a gene: 3. This CDR3 comprises 14 residues. Germline CDR1 and CDR2: MNHEY and SVGEGT.

In this sample, this clonotype turned up a few times. This chain connects TRBV6-5 to TRBJ2-5, with 7 nucleotides matching TRBD2. This CDR3 has 16 residues. V shed 0 bases, J shed 5 bases, and the junction held 9 bases outside the gene matches. CDR1 and CDR2 from the germline V gene are MNHEY and SVGAGI. This chain's CDR3 is CASSYSGERGRETQYF. The CDR3, as DNA: TGTGCCAGCAGTTACTCGGGCGAGCGGGGAAGGGAGACCCAGTACTTC.